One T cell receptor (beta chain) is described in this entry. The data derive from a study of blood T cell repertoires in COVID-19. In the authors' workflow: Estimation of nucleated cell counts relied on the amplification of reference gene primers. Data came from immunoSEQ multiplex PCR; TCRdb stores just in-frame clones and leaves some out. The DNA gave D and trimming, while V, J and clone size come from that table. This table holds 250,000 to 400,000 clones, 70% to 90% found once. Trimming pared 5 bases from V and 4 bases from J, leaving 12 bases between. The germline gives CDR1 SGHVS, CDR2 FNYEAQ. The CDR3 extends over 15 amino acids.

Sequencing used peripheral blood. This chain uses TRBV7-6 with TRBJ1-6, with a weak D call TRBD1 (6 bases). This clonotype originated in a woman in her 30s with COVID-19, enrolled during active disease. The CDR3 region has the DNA TGTGCCAGCAGCCAAATACAGGGTTATAATTCACCCCTCCACTTT. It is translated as CASSQIQGYNSPLHF. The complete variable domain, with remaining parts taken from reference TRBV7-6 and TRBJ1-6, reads GAGVSQSPRYKVTKRGQDVALRCDPISGHVSLYWYRQALGQGPEFLTYFNYEAQQDKSGLPNDRFSAERPEGSISTLTIQRTEQRDSAMYRCASSQIQGYNSPLHFGNGTRLTVT.